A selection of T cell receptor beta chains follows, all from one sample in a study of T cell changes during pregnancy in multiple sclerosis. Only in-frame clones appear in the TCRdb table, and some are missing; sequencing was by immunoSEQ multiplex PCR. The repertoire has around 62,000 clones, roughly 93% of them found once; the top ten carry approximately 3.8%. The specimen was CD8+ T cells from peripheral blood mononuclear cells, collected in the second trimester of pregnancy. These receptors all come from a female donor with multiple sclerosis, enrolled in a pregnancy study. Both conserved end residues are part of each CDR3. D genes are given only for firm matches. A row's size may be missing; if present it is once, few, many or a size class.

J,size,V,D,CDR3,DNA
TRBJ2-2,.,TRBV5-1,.,CASSLQDGNTGELFF,TGCGCCAGCAGCCTACAGGACGGGAACACCGGGGAGCTGTTTTTT
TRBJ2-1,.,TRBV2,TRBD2,CASTGGGSSYNEQFF,TGTGCCAGCACTGGCGGGGGAAGCTCCTACAATGAGCAGTTCTTC
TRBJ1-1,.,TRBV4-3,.,CASSLERGLLTEAFF,TGCGCCAGCAGCCTCGAGCGAGGGCTTTTGACTGAAGCTTTCTTT
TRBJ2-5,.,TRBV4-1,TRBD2,CASTPEGGRFGETQYF,TGCGCCAGCACCCCAGAGGGCGGGAGGTTCGGAGAGACCCAGTACTTC
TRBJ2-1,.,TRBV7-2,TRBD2,CASSLWQGTSINEQFF,TGTGCCAGCAGCCTTTGGCAAGGGACTAGCATCAATGAGCAGTTCTTC
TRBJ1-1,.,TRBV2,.,CASSDEAEAFF,TGTGCCAGCAGTGACGAGGCAGAAGCTTTCTTT
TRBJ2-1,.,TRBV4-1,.,CASSQDPARRISSYNEQFF,TGCGCCAGCAGCCAAGACCCCGCCCGGCGGATTAGCTCCTACAATGAGCAGTTCTTC
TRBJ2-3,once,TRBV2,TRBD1,CASSEETGMDTQYF,TGTGCCAGCAGTGAAGAGACAGGGATGGATACGCAGTATTTT
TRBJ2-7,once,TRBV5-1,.,CASSFGQYYEQYF,TGCGCCAGCAGCTTCGGACAGTACTACGAGCAGTACTTC
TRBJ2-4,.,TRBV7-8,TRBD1,CASSSTGQGVAKNIQYF,TGTGCCAGCAGCTCAACGGGACAGGGAGTAGCCAAAAACATTCAGTACTTC
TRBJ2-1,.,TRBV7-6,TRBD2,CASSLVGSGRSSSYNEQFF,TGTGCCAGCAGCTTAGTTGGTAGCGGGAGGTCCAGCTCCTACAATGAGCAGTTCTTC
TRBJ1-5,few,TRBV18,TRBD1,CASAQGSNQPQHF,TGTGCCAGCGCACAGGGGAGCAATCAGCCCCAGCATTTT
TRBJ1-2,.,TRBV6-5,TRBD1,CASGLQGRYGYTF,TGTGCCAGCGGCCTACAGGGGAGATATGGCTACACCTTC
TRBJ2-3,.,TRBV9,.,CASSVGSGLASTDTQYF,TGTGCCAGCAGCGTAGGAAGTGGGCTAGCGAGCACAGATACGCAGTATTTT
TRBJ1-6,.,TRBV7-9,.,CASSLAPGSSSYNSPLHF,TGTGCCAGCAGCTTAGCTCCGGGATCAAGCTCCTATAATTCACCCCTCCACTTT
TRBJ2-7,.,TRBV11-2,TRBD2,CASSLDSGAYYEQYF,TGTGCCAGCAGCTTAGATAGCGGGGCGTACTACGAGCAGTACTTC
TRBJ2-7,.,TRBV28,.,CASSPRTGNEQYF,TGTGCCAGCAGTCCCCGCACGGGGAACGAGCAGTACTTC
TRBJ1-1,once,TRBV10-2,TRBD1,CAITGQVFGEAFF,TGCGCCATCACCGGACAGGTCTTTGGGGAAGCTTTCTTT
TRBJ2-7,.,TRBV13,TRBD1,CASSSGQGSEQYF,TGTGCCAGCAGCTCGGGACAGGGATCCGAGCAGTACTTC
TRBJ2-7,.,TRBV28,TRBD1,CASSPRDRETYEQYF,TGTGCCAGCAGTCCCCGGGACAGGGAAACCTACGAGCAGTACTTC
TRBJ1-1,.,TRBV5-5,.,CASSLGTAIEAFF,TGTGCCAGCAGCTTGGGGACAGCGATTGAAGCTTTCTTT
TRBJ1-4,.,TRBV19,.,CASTWDVGRMFF,TGTGCCAGTACTTGGGACGTCGGGAGGATGTTTTTT
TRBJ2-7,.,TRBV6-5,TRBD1,CASSYSVRGSSYEQYF,TGTGCCAGCAGTTACTCTGTCAGGGGGAGCTCCTACGAGCAGTACTTC
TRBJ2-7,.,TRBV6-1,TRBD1,CASSGPGQASYEQYF,TGTGCCAGCAGTGGACCGGGACAGGCTAGCTACGAGCAGTACTTC
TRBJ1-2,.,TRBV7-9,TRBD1,CASSLTNDRAGGGYTF,TGTGCCAGCAGCTTAACCAATGACAGGGCCGGAGGTGGCTACACCTTC
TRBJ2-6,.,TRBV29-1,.,CSVAGVPSSGANVLTF,TGCAGCGTGGCAGGGGTTCCTAGCTCTGGGGCCAACGTCCTGACTTTC
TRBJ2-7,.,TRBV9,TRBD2,CASSPGGGTYEQYF,TGTGCCAGCAGCCCCGGGGGGGGGACCTACGAGCAGTACTTC
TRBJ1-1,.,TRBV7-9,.,CASEEWDTEAFF,TGTGCCAGCGAGGAATGGGACACTGAAGCTTTCTTT
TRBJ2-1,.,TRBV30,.,CAWNRGGGQAYNEQFF,TGTGCCTGGAACCGAGGAGGCGGGCAGGCCTACAATGAGCAGTTCTTC
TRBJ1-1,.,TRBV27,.,CASRTSTEAFF,TGTGCCAGCAGGACAAGCACTGAAGCTTTCTTT
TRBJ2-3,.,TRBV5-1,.,CASSLKGRDTQYF,TGCGCCAGCAGCTTGAAAGGGAGGGATACGCAGTATTTT
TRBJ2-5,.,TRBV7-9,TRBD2,CASRRREGGSPETQYF,TGTGCCAGCAGGCGTAGGGAGGGCGGGAGCCCCGAGACCCAGTACTTC